This entry concerns a single T cell receptor beta chain. Its antigen is unknown. The record has no base qualities; no much larger clone is one base away. High-throughput TCR beta sequencing profiled peripheral blood CD8+ and CD4+ T cells from healthy donors, Susac syndrome patients and multiple sclerosis patients. Recently defined diagnostic criteria for definite or probable disease were met by the Susac syndrome patients. Bulk CD8+ and CD4+ T cells were purified by magnetic negative isolation, while CD8+ TEMRA cells were enriched using FACS. Blood was collected in EDTA tubes and processed within 24 hours, with PBMCs isolated through density gradient centrifugation. PBMCs destined for TCR sequencing were cryopreserved in liquid nitrogen and later thawed in a 37 °C water bath. A purity of at least 90% was achieved for sorted or isolated CD4+, CD8+ and CD8+ TEMRA cells. RNA was extracted with the RNeasy kit and roughly 0.45 to 1 ug was reverse transcribed using random hexamers. The immunoSEQ multiplex PCR assay, covering 54 Vbeta and 13 Jbeta segments, was used to amplify TCR beta CDR3 regions. PCR amplification bias was corrected using a synthetic template baseline for primer optimization and computational correction. The study's own analysis went as follows. Reads were annotated to V, D and J genes according to IMGT and were analyzed with immunoSEQ Analyzer, with only productive sequences retained. Clonality was computed as one minus Shannon entropy normalized by log2 of the number of productive unique sequences. For each patient and control, public and private clones were evaluated within the 100 most prevalent clones. Clones were defined as Susac-specific if absent from the healthy and MS cohorts, from 900 to 1,300 published viral clones and from other ImmuneACCESS disease sequences. TCRdb reran the public reads through fastp at Q25 and MiXCR, keeping productive beta chains. Every CDR3 protein is listed once, alongside the most common genes and DNA of its rows. The V and J calls, along with clone size, are taken from TCRdb and not from the paper's own processing. A total of about 120,000 distinct CDR3 sequences appear in this sample, roughly 94% of them only once. The leading ten clones occupy about 0.28% of the sample.

This sample is drawn from a study of CD8 T cells in Susac syndrome (dated by TCRdb to between 2018 and 2021). For the wider study: Of the Susac syndrome patients who were sequenced, roughly 6 had clinically active disease and roughly eight were in clinical remission. Clonality of the CD8+ T cell repertoire was compared between more than 10 healthy donors, 14 Susac syndrome patients and roughly 15 multiple sclerosis patients. Susac syndrome patients were therapy-naive, on corticosteroids (some also receiving IVIg), or on IVIg alone at blood withdrawal. Repertoire sequencing was used to test whether CD8+ T cell activation and differentiation in Susac syndrome was antigen driven. The paper's findings and limits, for the study overall: Clonal expansion was observed in Susac syndrome CD8+ repertoires, with the highest expansion in CD8+ TEMRA cells and greater expansion in clinically active than in remitting patients. The number of individuals in the TCR sequencing and HLA analysis was acknowledged as relatively small. Looking at Susac-specific public clones, the researchers identified 15 to 20 in the total CD8+ repertoire and roughly 5 in the CD8+ TEMRA repertoire.

The clonotype was recovered from a human donor with Susac syndrome. The sequencing input was CD8+ T cells from PBMCs.

The bases read TGCAGCGTTGATGATCGGGGAGTCTATGGCTACACCTTC. This encodes CSVDDRGVYGYTF. Recombination connected TRBV29-1 to TRBJ1-2; there is no confident call for the D gene. In the germline V gene, CDR1 corresponds to SQVTM and CDR2 to ANQGSEA. From the cysteine through the phenylalanine, the CDR3 covers 13 amino acids. Only the CDR3 DNA is retained, 39 bases long and in frame from the first base. The junction shows trimming of 3 bases on V and 4 bases on J, plus 12 bases between the germline ends.